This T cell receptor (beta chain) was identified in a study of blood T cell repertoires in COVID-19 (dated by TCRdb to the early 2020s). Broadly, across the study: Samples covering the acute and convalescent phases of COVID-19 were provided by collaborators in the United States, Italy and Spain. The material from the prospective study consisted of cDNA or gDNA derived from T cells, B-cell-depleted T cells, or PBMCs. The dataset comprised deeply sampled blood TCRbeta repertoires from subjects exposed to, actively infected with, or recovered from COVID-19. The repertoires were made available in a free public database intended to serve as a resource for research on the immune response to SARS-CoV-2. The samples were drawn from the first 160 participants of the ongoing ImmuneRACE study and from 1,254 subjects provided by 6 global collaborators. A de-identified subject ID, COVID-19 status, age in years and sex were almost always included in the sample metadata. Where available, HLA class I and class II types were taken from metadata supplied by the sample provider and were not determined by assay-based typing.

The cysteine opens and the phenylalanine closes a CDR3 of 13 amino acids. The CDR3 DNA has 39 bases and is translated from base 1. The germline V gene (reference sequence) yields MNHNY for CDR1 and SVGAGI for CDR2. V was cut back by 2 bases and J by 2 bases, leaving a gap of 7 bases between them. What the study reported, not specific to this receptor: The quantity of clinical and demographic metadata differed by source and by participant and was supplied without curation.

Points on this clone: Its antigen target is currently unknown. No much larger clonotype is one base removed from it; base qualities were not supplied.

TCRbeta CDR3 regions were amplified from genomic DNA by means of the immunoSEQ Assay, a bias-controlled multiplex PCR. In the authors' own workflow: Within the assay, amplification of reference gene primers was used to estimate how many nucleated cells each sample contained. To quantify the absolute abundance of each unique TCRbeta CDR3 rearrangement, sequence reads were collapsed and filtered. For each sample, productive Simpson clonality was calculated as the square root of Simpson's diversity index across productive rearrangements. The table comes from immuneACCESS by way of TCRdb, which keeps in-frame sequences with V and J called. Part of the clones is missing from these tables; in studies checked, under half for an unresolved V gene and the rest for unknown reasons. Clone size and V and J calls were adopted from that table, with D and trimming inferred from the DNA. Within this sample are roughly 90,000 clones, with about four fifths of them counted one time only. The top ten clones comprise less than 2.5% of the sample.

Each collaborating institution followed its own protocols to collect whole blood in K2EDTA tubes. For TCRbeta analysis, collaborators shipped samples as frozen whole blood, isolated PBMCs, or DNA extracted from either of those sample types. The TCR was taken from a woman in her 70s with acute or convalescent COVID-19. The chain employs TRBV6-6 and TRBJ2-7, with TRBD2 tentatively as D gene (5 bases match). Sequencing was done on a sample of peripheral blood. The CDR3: CASSYEGTYEQYF. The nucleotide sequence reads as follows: TGTGCCAGCAGTTACGAGGGAACCTACGAGCAGTACTTC.